The 4 T cell receptor beta chains in this list originate from one sample, sequenced in a study of blood T cell repertoires in COVID-19. Repertoires were generated with immunoSEQ multiplex PCR, while TCRdb's copy carries only in-frame clones and drops some. The sample yields approximately 180,000 clones, roughly 81% seen once. The sequenced material came from peripheral blood. The receptor set was obtained from a woman aged 80 or over with COVID-19, enrolled during active disease.

The chain is built from TRBV5-6 and TRBJ2-3; 8 bases match TRBD2. V shed 1 base, J shed 0 bases, and the junction held 4 bases outside the gene matches. Germline loops: CDR1 SGHDT, CDR2 YYEEEE. The CDR3 contains 16 residues. The CDR3 region has the DNA TGTGCCAGCAGCTTGTGGCGGGGGGCTAGCACAGATACGCAGTATTTT. Its protein is CASSLWRGASTDTQYF.

The rearrangement links TRBV5-1 to TRBJ2-7, with D possibly TRBD1 on 5 matching bases. The CDR3 loop spans 14 amino acids. Between the trimmed V and J ends, which lost 4 bases and 2 bases, there was a span of 13 bases. Per germline, CDR1 SGHRS and CDR2 YFSETQ. CDR3 in DNA: TGCGCCAGCAGCGTCAGGGTTCCCACCTACGAGCAGTACTTC. This encodes CASSVRVPTYEQYF.

The rearrangement joins TRBV6-6 to TRBJ1-2; TRBD1 aligns across 9 bases. J lost 7 bases, V lost 2 bases, and 5 bases had no gene match. The CDR3 runs 14 residues. Germline CDR1 reads MNHNY; CDR2 reads SVGAGI (reference sequence). The CDR3 bases are TGTGCCAGCAGTTACCCACAGGGGGCGGCTGGCTACACCTTC. As protein: CASSYPQGAAGYTF.

CDR3 sequence (DNA): TGTGCCAGCAGTGGACTAGCGGGAGAAGGAGATACGCAGTATTTT. The encoded protein is CASSGLAGEGDTQYF. This chain uses TRBV6-2 or TRBV6-3 with TRBJ2-3; 13 positions agree with TRBD2. V was pared by 5 bases and J by 5 bases, with 4 bases of the junction left unmatched. The germline V gene has CDR1 MNHEY and CDR2 SVGEGT. This CDR3 region has 15 residues.